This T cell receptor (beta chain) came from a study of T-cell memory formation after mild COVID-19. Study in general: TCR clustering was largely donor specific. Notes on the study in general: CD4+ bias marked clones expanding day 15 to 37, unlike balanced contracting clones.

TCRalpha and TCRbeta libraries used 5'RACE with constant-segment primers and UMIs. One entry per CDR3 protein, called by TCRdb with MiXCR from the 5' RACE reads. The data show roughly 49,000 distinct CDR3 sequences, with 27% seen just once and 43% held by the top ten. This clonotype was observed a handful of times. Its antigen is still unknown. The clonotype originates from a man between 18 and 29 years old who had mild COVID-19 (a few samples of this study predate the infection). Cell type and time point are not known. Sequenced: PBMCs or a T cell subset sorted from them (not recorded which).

The CDR3 loop reads CASSRGGLGEQYF. The DNA for the CDR3 is TGTGCCAGCTCCAGGGGTGGATTAGGCGAGCAGTACTTC. This chain connects TRBV7-9 to TRBJ2-7, with D tentatively TRBD1 (6 bases). This CDR3 region has 13 residues. Trimming took off 8 bases at V and 6 bases at J, with 17 bases between the two ends. Germline V gives CDR1 SEHNR, CDR2 FQNEAQ (reference sequence).